Listed below are T cell receptor beta chains from one sample, sequenced in a study of T cell responses to AZD1222 COVID-19 vaccine. Measured with immunoSEQ multiplex PCR; TCRdb has only the in-frame clones, and not every one. The table records about 140,000 clones, roughly 92% of them present only once. This specimen consisted of peripheral blood, obtained on day 0 of AZD1222 vaccination. All receptors come from an adult in good health. Each CDR3 is given with its conserved first and last residue. A D gene is named only where the DNA matches it firmly.

D	V	J	CDR3	DNA
NA	TRBV6-2/TRBV6-3	TRBJ1-5	CASSYSGGYSNQPQHF	TGTGCCAGCAGTTACTCAGGCGGGTATAGCAATCAGCCCCAGCATTTT
TRBD1	TRBV6-4	TRBJ1-1	CASSDTRTGSEAFF	TGTGCCAGCAGTGACACCAGGACAGGGTCTGAAGCTTTCTTT
NA	TRBV6-6	TRBJ1-2	CASSYFQLKANYGYTF	TGTGCCAGCAGTTACTTCCAGCTAAAAGCTAACTATGGCTACACCTTC
NA	TRBV6-2/TRBV6-3	TRBJ2-5	CASSYVGETQYF	TGTGCCAGCAGTTACGTGGGGGAGACCCAGTACTTC
NA	TRBV20-1	TRBJ1-4	CSAPVSEKLFF	TGCAGTGCTCCCGTGAGCGAAAAACTGTTTTTT
NA	TRBV19	TRBJ2-7	CASSIAWGRGPYEQYF	TGTGCCAGTAGTATAGCTTGGGGGCGTGGTCCCTACGAGCAGTACTTC
NA	TRBV29-1	TRBJ2-7	CSVVGDTLTYEQYF	TGCAGCGTTGTCGGGGACACCCTGACCTACGAGCAGTACTTC
NA	TRBV28	TRBJ2-5	CASSRGAVETQYF	TGTGCCAGCAGTAGGGGGGCGGTAGAGACCCAGTACTTC
TRBD1	TRBV5-1	TRBJ1-2	CASSKYQGAEGYTF	TGCGCCAGCAGCAAATACCAGGGGGCAGAGGGCTACACCTTC
NA	TRBV5-6	TRBJ1-2	CASSGTIQDGYTF	TGTGCCAGCAGCGGGACCATTCAAGATGGCTACACCTTC
NA	TRBV14	TRBJ2-1	CASSQVGGPYNEQFF	TGTGCCAGCAGCCAAGTGGGGGGGCCCTACAATGAGCAGTTCTTC
NA	TRBV5-1	TRBJ2-7	CASSLGSLYEQYF	TGCGCCAGCAGCTTGGGCAGCCTCTACGAGCAGTACTTC
TRBD2	TRBV10-1	TRBJ2-1	CASSEPSSGGAQFF	TGCGCCAGCAGTGAGCCTTCTAGCGGGGGGGCGCAGTTCTTC
NA	TRBV9	TRBJ2-2	CASSGGLRNTGELFF	TGTGCCAGCAGCGGAGGACTGAGAAACACCGGGGAGCTGTTTTTT
NA	TRBV29-1	TRBJ1-5	CSVGEGSNQPQHF	TGCAGCGTTGGCGAGGGGAGCAATCAGCCCCAGCATTTT
NA	TRBV19	TRBJ2-1	CASSIYGVQGAFNEQFF	TGTGCCAGTAGTATATATGGGGTACAGGGAGCGTTCAATGAGCAGTTCTTC
TRBD1	TRBV14	TRBJ1-2	CASSQDRYSGTGLDYGYTF	TGTGCCAGCAGCCAAGATCGTTATTCCGGGACAGGGTTGGACTATGGCTACACCTTC
NA	TRBV11-2	TRBJ2-7	CASSLALLSYEQYF	TGTGCCAGCAGCTTAGCCCTACTCTCCTACGAGCAGTACTTC
NA	TRBV4-1	TRBJ1-4	CASSSTGTTNEKLFF	TGCGCCAGCAGCTCGACAGGTACAACTAATGAAAAACTGTTTTTT
TRBD2	TRBV15	TRBJ2-1	CATSRALAGGPDEQFF	TGTGCCACCAGCAGGGCGCTTGCGGGAGGGCCCGATGAGCAGTTCTTC
NA	TRBV7-2	TRBJ2-5	CASSPAYSSETQYF	TGTGCCAGCAGCCCCGCGTACTCATCGGAGACCCAGTACTTC
NA	TRBV4-1	TRBJ2-7	CASSTRMDYAYEQYF	TGCGCCAGCAGCACCCGAATGGACTATGCCTACGAGCAGTACTTC
NA	TRBV7-9	TRBJ2-7	CASSSDGYEQYF	TGTGCCAGCAGCTCGGACGGCTACGAGCAGTACTTC
NA	TRBV2	TRBJ2-1	CASRRGQNNEQFF	TGTGCCAGCAGGAGAGGACAAAACAATGAGCAGTTCTTC